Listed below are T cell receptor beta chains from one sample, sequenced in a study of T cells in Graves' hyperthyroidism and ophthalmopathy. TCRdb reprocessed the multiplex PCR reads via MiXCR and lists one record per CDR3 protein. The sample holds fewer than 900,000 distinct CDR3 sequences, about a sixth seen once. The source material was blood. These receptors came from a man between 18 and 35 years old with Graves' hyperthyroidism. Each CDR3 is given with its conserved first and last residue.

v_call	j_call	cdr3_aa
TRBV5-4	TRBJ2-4	CASGPATLAKNIQYF
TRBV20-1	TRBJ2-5	CSARVAEGGETQYF
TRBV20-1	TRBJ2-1	CSASNLVRLYNEQFF
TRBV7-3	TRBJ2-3	CASSPGRAVDTQYF
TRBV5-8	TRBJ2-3	CASSLVGGGPTDTQYF
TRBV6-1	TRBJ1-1	CASSVQGVSEAFF
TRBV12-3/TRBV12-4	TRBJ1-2	CASRPGRTLNYGYTF
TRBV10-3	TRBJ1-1	CAIMKGMNTEAFF
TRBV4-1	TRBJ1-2	CASSQIGQIRGYTF
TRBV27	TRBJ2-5	CASSLSPRAGTQYF
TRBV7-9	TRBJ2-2	CASSLKRTAGELFF
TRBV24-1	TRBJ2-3	CATSDPGQGVTDTQYF
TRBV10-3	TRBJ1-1	CAISEGGYLYTEAFF
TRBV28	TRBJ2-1	CASSLVGLAVSYNEQFF
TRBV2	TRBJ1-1	CASREGESNTEAFF
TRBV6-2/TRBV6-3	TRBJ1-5	CASSYQAGTGGARGNQPQHF
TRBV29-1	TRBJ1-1	CSVVPGTMNTEAFF
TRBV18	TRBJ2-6	CASSPPGRSGANVLTF
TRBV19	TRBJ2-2	CASSIDDTITGELFF
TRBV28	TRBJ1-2	CASSSPGRNYGYTF
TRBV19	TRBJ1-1	CASSIYENTEAFF
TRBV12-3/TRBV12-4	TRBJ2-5	CASRSTVGEETQYF
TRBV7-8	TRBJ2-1	CASSSPYNEQFF
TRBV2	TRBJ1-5	CASSAGTRSPYQPQHF
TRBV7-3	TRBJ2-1	CASSLKGNSGTRNEQFF
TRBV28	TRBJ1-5	CASSIGGAGISNQPQHF
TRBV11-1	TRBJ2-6	CASSPHRVGANVLTF
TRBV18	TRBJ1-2	CASSPRQGGYGYTF
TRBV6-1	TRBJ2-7	CASRRLARSSYEQYF
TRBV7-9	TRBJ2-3	CASSFASGDTQYF
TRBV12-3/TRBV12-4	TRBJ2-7	CASTLRSGALYEQYF
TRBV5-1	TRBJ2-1	CASSLATAGTQSSYNEQFF
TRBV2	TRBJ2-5	CASSERIETQYF
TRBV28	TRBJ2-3	CASSTLGGRVTDTQYF
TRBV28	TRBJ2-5	CASSTPGTGSRETQYF
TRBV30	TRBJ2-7	CAWSSTYEQYF
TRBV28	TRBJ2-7	CASRGYTPLYEQYF
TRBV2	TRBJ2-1	CATGWENEQFF
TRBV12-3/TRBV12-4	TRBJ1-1	CASSTINTEAFF